Listed here is a single T cell receptor (beta chain). Its antigen remains unidentified. The isolated RNA, all of it, was reverse transcribed, so expressed TCRB transcripts were what got sequenced. Assay used: immunoSEQ multiplex PCR; TCRdb lists only in-frame clones, some missing. The sample lists under 200,000 clones, roughly 8% occurring once. The record originates from a study of beta chain features in type 1 diabetes. The study, taken as a whole, reports: Sampled from patients, naive, central memory and Treg TCRB repertoires appeared more similar than those sampled from healthy donors. Individuals with type 1 diabetes displayed fewer insertions and more deletions at VDJ junctions. Within each of all four CD4+ subsets, Type 1 diabetes patients had TCRB CDR3s that were moderately but significantly shorter.

A single heparinised blood sample, averaging about 120 mL, was obtained per donor. Researchers reported sorting CD4+ naive, central memory, regulatory and stem cell-like memory cells via CD45RO/CCR7/CD25/CD127/CD95/CD27. V was cut by 7 bases and J by 3 bases, with 11 bases left in between. The CDR3 runs 13 residues. Germline CDR1 is MNHEY and CDR2 is SVGAGI. Sequencing used central memory CD4+ T cells from blood. The V call is TRBV6-5, the J call TRBJ2-3; D might be TRBD2 (5 bases). This receptor was identified in a woman under 30 with type 1 diabetes. Here the CDR3 DNA reads TGTGCCAGCACGGCAACGGGGACAGATACGCAGTATTTT. Encoded protein: CASTATGTDTQYF.